This T cell receptor beta chain was sequenced for a study of control samples from healthy donors and cancer patients. The CDR3 sequence is 13 residues long. Unmatched junction bases numbered 5, after V lost 5 bases and J lost 8 bases. CDR1 is SQVTM and CDR2 is ANQGSEA in the germline V gene. Using immunoSEQ multiplex PCR, the repertoire was profiled, and TCRdb retains in-frame clones only, with some absent. The sample holds 100,000 to 150,000 clones, roughly 84% seen once. The receptor's source is a man aged 40-49 years in good health. This chain links TRBV29-1 with TRBJ2-4; TRBD1 agrees at 11 bases. The sequenced sample was blood. The CDR3 DNA follows: TGCAGCGTTTCACCGGGACAGGGGGACATTCAGTACTTC. It yields the protein CSVSPGQGDIQYF.